This T cell receptor beta chain was found in a study of blood T cell repertoires in COVID-19. The method was immunoSEQ multiplex PCR; TCRdb's version includes in-frame clones alone and lacks a portion of them. Of approximately 200,000 clones in the sample, approximately 85% were seen once. V lost 3 bases to trimming and J lost 8 bases, with 16 bases between them. The CDR3 has 14 amino acids. Germline V CDR1 and CDR2: MNHEY, SMNVEV (reference sequence). The TCR originated in a man aged 35-49 years who had recovered from COVID-19. The rearrangement joins TRBV27 to TRBJ1-1; perhaps TRBD1 as D (6 bases). The sample comprised PBMCs or T cells enriched from blood (not recorded which). The CDR3 reads CASSFTLTGPEAFF. CDR3 nucleotides: TGTGCCAGCAGTTTCACCTTGACAGGCCCCGAAGCTTTCTTT.